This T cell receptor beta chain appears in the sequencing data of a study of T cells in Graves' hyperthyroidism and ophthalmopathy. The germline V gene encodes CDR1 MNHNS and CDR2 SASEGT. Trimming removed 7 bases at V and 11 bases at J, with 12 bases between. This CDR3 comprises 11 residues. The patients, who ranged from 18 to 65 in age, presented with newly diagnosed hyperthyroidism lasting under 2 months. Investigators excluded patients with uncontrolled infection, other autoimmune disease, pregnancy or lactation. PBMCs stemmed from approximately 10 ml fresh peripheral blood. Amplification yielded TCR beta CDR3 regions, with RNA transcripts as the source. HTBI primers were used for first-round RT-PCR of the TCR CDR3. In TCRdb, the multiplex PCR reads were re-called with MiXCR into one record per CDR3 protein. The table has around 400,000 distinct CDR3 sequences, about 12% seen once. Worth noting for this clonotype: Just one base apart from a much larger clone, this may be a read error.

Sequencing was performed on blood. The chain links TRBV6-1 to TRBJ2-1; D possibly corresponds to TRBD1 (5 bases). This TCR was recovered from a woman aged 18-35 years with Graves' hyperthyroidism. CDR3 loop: CASTGKNKQFF. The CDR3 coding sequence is TGTGCCAGCACAGGGAAGAACAAGCAGTTCTTC.